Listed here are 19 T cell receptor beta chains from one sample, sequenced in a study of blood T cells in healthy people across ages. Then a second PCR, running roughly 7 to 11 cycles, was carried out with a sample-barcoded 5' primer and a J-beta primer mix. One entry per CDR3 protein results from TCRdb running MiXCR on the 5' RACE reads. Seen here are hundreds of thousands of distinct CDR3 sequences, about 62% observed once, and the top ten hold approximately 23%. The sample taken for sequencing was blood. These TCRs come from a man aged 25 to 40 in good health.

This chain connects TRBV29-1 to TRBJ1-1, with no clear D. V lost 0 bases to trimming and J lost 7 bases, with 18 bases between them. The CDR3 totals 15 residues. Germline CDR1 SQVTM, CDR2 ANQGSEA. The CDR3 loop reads CSVEDLLSRASEAFF. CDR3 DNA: TGCAGCGTTGAAGATCTCCTCTCAAGGGCGAGTGAAGCTTTCTTT. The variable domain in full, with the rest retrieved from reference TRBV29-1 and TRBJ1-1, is SAVISQKPSRDICQRGTSLTIQCQVDSQVTMMFWYRQQPGQSLTLIATANQGSEATYESGFVIDKFPISRPNLTFSTLTVSNMSPEDSSIYLCSVEDLLSRASEAFFGQGTRLTVV.

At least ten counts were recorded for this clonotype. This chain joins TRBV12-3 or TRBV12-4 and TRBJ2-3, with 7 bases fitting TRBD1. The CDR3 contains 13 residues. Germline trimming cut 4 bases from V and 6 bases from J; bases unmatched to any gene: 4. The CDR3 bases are TGTGCCAGCAGTTGGGTGGACAGGGATACGCAGTATTTT. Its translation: CASSWVDRDTQYF.

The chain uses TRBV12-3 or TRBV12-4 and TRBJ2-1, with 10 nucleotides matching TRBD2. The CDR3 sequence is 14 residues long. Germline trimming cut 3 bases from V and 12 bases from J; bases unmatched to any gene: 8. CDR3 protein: CASSLSHQREGQFF. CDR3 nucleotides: TGTGCCAGCAGTTTGTCTCACCAGCGGGAGGGGCAGTTCTTC.

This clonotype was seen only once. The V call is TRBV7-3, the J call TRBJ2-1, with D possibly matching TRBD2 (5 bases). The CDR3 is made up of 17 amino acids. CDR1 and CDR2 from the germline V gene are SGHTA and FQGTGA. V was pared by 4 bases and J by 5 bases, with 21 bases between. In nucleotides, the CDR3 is TGTGCCAGCAGCTCGACACCCAACGGGGTCAGGAACAATGAGCAGTTCTTC. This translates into CASSSTPNGVRNNEQFF.

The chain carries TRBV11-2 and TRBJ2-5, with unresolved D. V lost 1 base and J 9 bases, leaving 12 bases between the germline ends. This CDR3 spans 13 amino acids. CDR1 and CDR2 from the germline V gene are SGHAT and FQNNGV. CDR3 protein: CASSLGDERPQYF. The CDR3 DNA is TGTGCCAGCAGCTTAGGGGATGAGAGACCCCAGTACTTC.

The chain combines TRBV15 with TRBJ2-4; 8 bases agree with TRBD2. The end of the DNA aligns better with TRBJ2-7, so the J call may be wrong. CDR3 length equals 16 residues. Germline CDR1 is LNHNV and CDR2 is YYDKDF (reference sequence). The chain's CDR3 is CATSRLPRGTSYEQYF. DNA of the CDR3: TGTGCCACCAGCAGACTGCCGCGGGGGACTAGCTACGAGCAGTACTTC.

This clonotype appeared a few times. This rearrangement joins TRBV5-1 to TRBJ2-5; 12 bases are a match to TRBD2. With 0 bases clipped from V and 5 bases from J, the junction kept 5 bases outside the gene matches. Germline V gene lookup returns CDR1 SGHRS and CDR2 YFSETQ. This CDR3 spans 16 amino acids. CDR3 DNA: TGCGCCAGCAGCTTGGGACTAGCGGGAGATCAGGAGACCCAGTACTTC. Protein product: CASSLGLAGDQETQYF. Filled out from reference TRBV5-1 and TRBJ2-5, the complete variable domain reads KAGVTQTPRYLIKTRGQQVTLSCSPISGHRSVSWYQQTPGQGLQFLFEYFSETQRNKGNFPGRFSGRQFSNSRSEMNVSTLELGDSALYLCASSLGLAGDQETQYFGPGTRLLVL.

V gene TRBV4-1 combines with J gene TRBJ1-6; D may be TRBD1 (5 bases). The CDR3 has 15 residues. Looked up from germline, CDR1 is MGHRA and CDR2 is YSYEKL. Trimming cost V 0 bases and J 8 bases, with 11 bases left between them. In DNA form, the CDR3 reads TGCGCCAGCAGCCAAGATCGGGGCTCGGATTCACCCCTCCACTTT. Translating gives CASSQDRGSDSPLHF.

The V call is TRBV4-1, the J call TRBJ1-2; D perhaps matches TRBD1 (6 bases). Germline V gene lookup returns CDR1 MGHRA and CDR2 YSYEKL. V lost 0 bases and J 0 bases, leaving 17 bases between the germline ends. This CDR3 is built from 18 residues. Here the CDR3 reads CASSQDSRGTNPNYGYTF. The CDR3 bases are TGCGCCAGCAGCCAAGATAGTCGAGGGACAAACCCTAACTATGGCTACACCTTC.

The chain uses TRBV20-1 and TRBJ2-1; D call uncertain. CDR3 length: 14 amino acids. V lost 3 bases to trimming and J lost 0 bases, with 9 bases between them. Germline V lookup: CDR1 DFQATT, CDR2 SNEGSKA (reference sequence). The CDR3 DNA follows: TGCAGTGCTAGTAACTACGCCTCCTACAATGAGCAGTTCTTC. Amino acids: CSASNYASYNEQFF.

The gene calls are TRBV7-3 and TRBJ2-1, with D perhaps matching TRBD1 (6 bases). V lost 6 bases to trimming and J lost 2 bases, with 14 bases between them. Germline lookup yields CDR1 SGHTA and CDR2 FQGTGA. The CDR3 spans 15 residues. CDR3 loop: CASRTSGTPYNEQFF. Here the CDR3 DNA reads TGTGCCAGCAGAACTTCCGGGACACCCTACAATGAGCAGTTCTTC.

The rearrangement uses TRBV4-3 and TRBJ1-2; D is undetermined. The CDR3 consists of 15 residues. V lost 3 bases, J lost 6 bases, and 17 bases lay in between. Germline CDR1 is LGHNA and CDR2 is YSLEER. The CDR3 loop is CASSQSDMPSNGYTF. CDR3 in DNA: TGCGCCAGCAGCCAGTCCGACATGCCCAGCAATGGCTACACCTTC.

This CDR3 reads CASGDRLQETQYF. CDR3 nucleotides: TGTGCCAGCGGGGACAGACTTCAAGAGACCCAGTACTTC. This chain joins TRBV6-5 and TRBJ2-5, with 7 bases that match TRBD1. This CDR3 region has 13 residues. J was trimmed by 2 bases and V by 8 bases; bases with no gene match: 5. Germline CDR1 is MNHEY and CDR2 is SVGAGI.

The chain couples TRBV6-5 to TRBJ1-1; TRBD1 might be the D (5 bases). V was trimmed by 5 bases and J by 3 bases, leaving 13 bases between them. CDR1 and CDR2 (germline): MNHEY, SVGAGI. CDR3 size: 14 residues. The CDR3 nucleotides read TGTGCCAGCAGTGACGGCAGGGTATACACTGAAGCTTTCTTT. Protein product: CASSDGRVYTEAFF.

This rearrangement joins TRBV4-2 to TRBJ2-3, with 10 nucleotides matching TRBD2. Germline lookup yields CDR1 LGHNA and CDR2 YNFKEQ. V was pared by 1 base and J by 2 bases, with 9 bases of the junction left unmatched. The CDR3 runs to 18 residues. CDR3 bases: TGTGCCAGCAGCCAAGGGAGGCAGCGGGGGGGACCCACAGATACGCAGTATTTT. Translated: CASSQGRQRGGPTDTQYF.

CDR3 nucleotides: TGTGCCAGCAGTGAATATGGGGGCACAGATACGCAGTATTTT. Translated, it gives CASSEYGGTDTQYF. This rearrangement joins TRBV25-1 to TRBJ2-3; D is unresolved. V lost 0 bases to trimming and J lost 1 base, with 5 bases between them. The germline gives CDR1 MGHDK, CDR2 SYGVNS. CDR3 length: 14 residues.

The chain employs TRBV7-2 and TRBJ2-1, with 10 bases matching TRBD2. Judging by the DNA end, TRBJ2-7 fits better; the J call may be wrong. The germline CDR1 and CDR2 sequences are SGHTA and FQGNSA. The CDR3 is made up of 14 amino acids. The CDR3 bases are TGTGCCAGCACCAAAGCGGGAGGGCGCCATGAGCAGTACTTC. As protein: CASTKAGGRHEQYF.

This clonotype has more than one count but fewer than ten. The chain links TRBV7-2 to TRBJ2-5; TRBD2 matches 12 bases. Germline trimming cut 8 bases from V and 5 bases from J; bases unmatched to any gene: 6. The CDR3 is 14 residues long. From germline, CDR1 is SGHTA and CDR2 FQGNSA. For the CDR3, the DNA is TGTGCCAGCTCCGGTACTAGCGGGGGGGAGACCCAGTACTTC. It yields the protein CASSGTSGGETQYF.

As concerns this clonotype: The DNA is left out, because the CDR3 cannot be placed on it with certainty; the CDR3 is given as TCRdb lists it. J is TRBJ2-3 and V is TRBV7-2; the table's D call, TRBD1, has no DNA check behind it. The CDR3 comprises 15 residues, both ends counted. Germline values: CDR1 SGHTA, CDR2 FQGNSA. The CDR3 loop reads CASSRWGQGADTRYF.